This TCR beta chain was identified during a study of blood T cell repertoires in COVID-19. Overall study context: Acute and convalescent COVID-19 specimens originated in the United States, Italy and Spain. PBMCs, B-cell-depleted T cells, or T cells provided the cDNA or gDNA that made up the material.

In Seattle, patients joined the study during active infection and were tracked longitudinally. Authors' methods: Amplification of reference gene primers provided the estimated nucleated cell counts. This table comes from immunoSEQ multiplex PCR, and its TCRdb copy is limited to in-frame clones, with some not included. V and J calls and clone size are copied from that table; D and trimming were computed from the DNA. The repertoire holds 270,000 or so clones, with about 81% as singletons. The CDR3 contains 14 residues. CDR1 and CDR2 (germline): SGHTA, FQGTGA. The V and J ends lost 6 bases and 5 bases respectively, with 16 bases between them.

The specimen sequenced was peripheral blood. The rearrangement joins TRBV7-3 to TRBJ1-2; perhaps TRBD1 as D (5 bases). The receptor's source is a human donor with COVID-19, enrolled during active disease. The donor label of this sample is uncertain. The CDR3 nucleotides are TGTGCCAGCAGTCCCCAGGGAGGAGGATATGGCTACACCTTC. This encodes CASSPQGGGYGYTF.